This T cell receptor beta chain stems from a study of CD8+ T cells in alopecia areata. Study at large: Treated patients were given 5 to 10 mg oral tofacitinib twice daily. The tofacitinib course ran for 6 to 18 months and was followed by 6 months off drug.

Germline assignment: CDR1 LNHDA and CDR2 SQIVND (reference sequence). V was clipped by 5 bases and J by 3 bases, with 11 bases between them. The length of the CDR3 is 14 residues. This clone was counted between two and nine times. RNA was extracted and reverse transcribed into cDNA as the sequencing template. Assay: immunoSEQ multiplex PCR; the TCRdb copy retains only in-frame clones and omits some. The sample has about 140,000 clones; about 60% are singletons. The chain joins TRBV19 to TRBJ2-1; possibly TRBD2 for D (6 bases). The receptor was isolated from a human donor with alopecia areata. The sample here was CD4+ T cells sorted from blood, taken at week 0. The CDR3, as DNA: TGTGCCAGTAGTTGGGACTCCAACTACAATGAGCAGTTCTTC. Translation: CASSWDSNYNEQFF.